The clone carrying this TCR beta chain was found once. Its antigen is undetermined. A much bigger clone sits one base away, suggesting this may be a read error. CDR3 length: 14 amino acids. Germline-derived CDR1 and CDR2 are SGHRS and YFSETQ. The time point was: sample taken at primary tumor resection. Whole RNA was taken from tumor, nontumor lung or frozen PBMC; it was then sequenced unsorted. The data originate from a study of spatial heterogeneity in lung cancer. Overall study findings and caveats: Tumors with more nonsynonymous mutations had more expanded intratumoral alpha and beta TCRs.

TCRdb passed the 5' RACE reads through MiXCR, listing each CDR3 protein once. This table holds 9,500 to 12,000 distinct CDR3 sequences, approximately 8% found once. J is TRBJ1-6 and V is TRBV5-1; D perhaps matches TRBD1 (5 bases). Sequencing used lung tumor tissue, obtained at surgery. This receptor was identified in a female donor with early-stage non-small cell lung cancer. The CDR3 region is CASSRQLGDSSLHF. CDR3 coding DNA: TGCGCCAGCAGCAGGCAACTAGGGGATTCATCCCTCCACTTT. The whole variable domain, filled in from reference TRBV5-1 and TRBJ1-6, reads KAGVTQTPRYLIKTRGQQVTLSCSPISGHRSVSWYQQTPGQGLQFLFEYFSETQRNKGNFPGRFSGRQFSNSRSEMNVSTLELGDSALYLCASSRQLGDSSLHFGNGTRLTVT.